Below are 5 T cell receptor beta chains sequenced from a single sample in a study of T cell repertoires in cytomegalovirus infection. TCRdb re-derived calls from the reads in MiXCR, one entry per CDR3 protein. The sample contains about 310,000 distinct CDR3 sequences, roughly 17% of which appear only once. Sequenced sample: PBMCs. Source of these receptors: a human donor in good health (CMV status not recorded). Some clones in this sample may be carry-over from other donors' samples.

CDR3 bases: TGTGCCAGCAGCCTTTGGGGAACCGCGGCAGCTGAAGCTTTCTTT. Protein sequence: CASSLWGTAAAEAFF. V usage is TRBV28 and J usage is TRBJ1-1; D not resolved. Trimming left V 6 bases short and J 6 bases short, with 20 bases between. The germline V gene has CDR1 MDHEN and CDR2 SYDVKM. CDR3 length: 15 residues. Full variable domain (rest looked up from reference TRBV28 and TRBJ1-1): DVKVTQSSRYLVKRTGEKVFLECVQDMDHENMFWYRQDPGLGLRLIYFSYDVKMKEKGDIPEGYSVSREKKERFSLILESASTNQTSMYLCASSLWGTAAAEAFFGQGTRLTVV.

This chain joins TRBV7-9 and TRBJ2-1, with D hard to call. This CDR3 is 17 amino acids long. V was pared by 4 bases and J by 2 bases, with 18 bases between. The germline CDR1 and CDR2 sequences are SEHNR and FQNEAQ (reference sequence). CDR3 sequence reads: CASSWARLDGAYNEQFF. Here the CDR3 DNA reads TGTGCCAGCAGCTGGGCTCGGTTGGACGGAGCCTACAATGAGCAGTTCTTC. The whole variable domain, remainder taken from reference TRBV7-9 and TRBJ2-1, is DTGVSQNPRHKITKRGQNVTFRCDPISEHNRLYWYRQTLGQGPEFLTYFQNEAQLEKSRLLSDRFSAERPKGSFSTLEIQRTEQGDSAMYLCASSWARLDGAYNEQFFGPGTRLTVL.

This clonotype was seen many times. For the CDR3, the DNA is TGTGCCAGCAGTGAACGACAGGGTGGTCAGCCCCAGCATTTT. Its protein product is CASSERQGGQPQHF. This chain links TRBV6-1 with TRBJ1-5; TRBD1 agrees at 7 bases. Per germline, CDR1 MNHNS and CDR2 SASEGT. J lost 6 bases, V lost 2 bases, and 4 bases had no gene match. The CDR3 loop spans 14 amino acids.

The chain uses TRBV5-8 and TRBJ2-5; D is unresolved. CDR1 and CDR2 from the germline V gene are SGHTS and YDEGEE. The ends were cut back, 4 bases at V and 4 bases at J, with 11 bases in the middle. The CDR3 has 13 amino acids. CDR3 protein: CASSRAAGETQYF. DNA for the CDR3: TGTGCCAGCAGCCGGGCCGCTGGAGAGACCCAGTACTTC.

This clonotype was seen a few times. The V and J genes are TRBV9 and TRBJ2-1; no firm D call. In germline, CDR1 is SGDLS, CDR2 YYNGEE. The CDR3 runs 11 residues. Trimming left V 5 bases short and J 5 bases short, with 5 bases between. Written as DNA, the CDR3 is TGTGCCAGCAGGGATAACAATGAGCAGTTCTTC. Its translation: CASRDNNEQFF.